Below are 14 T cell receptor beta chains sequenced from a single sample in a study of blood T cell repertoires in COVID-19. The protocol was immunoSEQ multiplex PCR, while the TCRdb copy is restricted to in-frame clones and leaves out a portion. The sample shows 57,000 or so clones, roughly 84% of them seen only once. Material: peripheral blood. These receptor sequences come from a woman aged 80 or over with active or convalescent COVID-19.

The V and J genes are TRBV2 and TRBJ1-5; no clear D. CDR3 length equals 15 residues. Germline assignment: CDR1 SNHLY and CDR2 FYNNEI. V gave up 6 bases and J gave up 2 bases, with 14 bases separating them. The CDR3 DNA follows: TGTGCCAGCAGCCCTCCGGGTTTAGGCAATCAGCCCCAGCATTTT. Translating gives CASSPPGLGNQPQHF.

The chain couples TRBV9 to TRBJ2-1; TRBD1 matches at 8 bases. Germline V gene sequence: CDR1 SGDLS, CDR2 YYNGEE. The trim removed 3 bases at V and 10 bases at J, leaving 9 bases unmatched. This CDR3 is built from 14 residues. CDR3 protein: CASSDRLTGEEQFF. DNA of the CDR3: TGTGCCAGCAGCGATCGATTGACAGGGGAAGAGCAGTTCTTC.

This clone occurred once. This rearrangement joins TRBV6-5 to TRBJ1-3, with D hard to call. The length of the CDR3 is 15 residues. The germline CDR1 and CDR2 sequences are MNHEY and SVGAGI. With 2 bases removed from V and 0 bases from J, the gap between germline ends came to 8 bases. CDR3 loop: CASSYGGVSGNTIYF. Here the CDR3 DNA reads TGTGCCAGCAGTTACGGCGGGGTCTCTGGAAACACCATATATTTT.

V and J are TRBV13 and TRBJ1-2; tentatively, D is TRBD1 (5 bases). The germline CDR1 and CDR2 sequences are PRHDT and FYEKMQ (reference sequence). V dropped 4 bases and J dropped 2 bases, with 8 bases sitting between them. The CDR3 sequence is 13 residues long. The CDR3 nucleotides read TGTGCCAGCAGCTCGACAGTGAACTATGGCTACACCTTC. As protein: CASSSTVNYGYTF.

V gene TRBV2 combines with J gene TRBJ2-7; D might be TRBD1 (5 bases). CDR1 and CDR2 from the germline V gene are SNHLY and FYNNEI. V was trimmed by 6 bases and J by 2 bases, leaving 8 bases between them. CDR3 length equals 12 residues. In DNA form, the CDR3 reads TGTGCCAGCAGGACAGTAGCCTACGAGCAGTACTTC. This translates into CASRTVAYEQYF.

CDR3: CASSLWDRINEKLFF. The CDR3 coding sequence is TGTGCCAGCAGTTTATGGGACAGGATTAATGAAAAACTGTTTTTT. V is TRBV27 and J is TRBJ1-4; 8 nucleotides match TRBD1. The CDR3 totals 15 residues. The V gene's germline CDR1 is MNHEY and CDR2 SMNVEV (reference sequence). V gave up 1 base and J gave up 4 bases; unmatched junction bases: 2.

CDR3 loop: CASSPGGTNEKLFF. The CDR3 nucleotides read TGTGCCAGCAGCCCCGGGGGAACTAATGAAAAACTGTTTTTT. The chain is built from TRBV7-2 and TRBJ1-4, with D possibly TRBD1 on 5 matching bases. CDR1 and CDR2 from the germline V gene are SGHTA and FQGNSA. Trimming removed 5 bases from V and 1 base from J, with 8 bases in between. This CDR3 contains 14 residues.

This chain connects TRBV19 to TRBJ1-2; D is perhaps TRBD1 (5 bases). The CDR3 contains 12 residues. Germline CDR1 and CDR2: LNHDA and SQIVND (reference sequence). V lost 1 base and J lost 8, with 8 bases in between. CDR3 residues: CASSIGRGGYTF. The CDR3 DNA sequence: TGTGCCAGTAGTATAGGAAGGGGAGGCTACACCTTC.

This clone has only one observation. The gene calls are TRBV27 and TRBJ2-5; TRBD1 matches at 9 bases. Per germline, CDR1 MNHEY and CDR2 SMNVEV (reference sequence). Unmatched junction bases numbered 6, after V lost 2 bases and J lost 2 bases. There are 16 residues in the CDR3. The CDR3 nucleotides read TGTGCCAGCAGTTTAGGGACAGGGTTTAGGCAAGAGACCCAGTACTTC. Amino acid sequence: CASSLGTGFRQETQYF.

This chain joins TRBV6-5 and TRBJ1-1; D perhaps matches TRBD1 (5 bases). CDR1 and CDR2 from the germline V gene are MNHEY and SVGAGI. CDR3 size: 14 residues. V shed 5 bases and J shed 3 bases, with 13 bases lying between them. The CDR3 loop is CASSNPSGDTEAFF. CDR3 DNA sequence: TGTGCCAGCAGTAACCCCTCGGGGGACACTGAAGCTTTCTTT.

The rearrangement links TRBV7-3 to TRBJ2-1, with 8 bases aligning to TRBD2. The length of the CDR3 is 15 residues. J lost 4 bases, V lost 0 bases, and 2 bases had no gene match. Per the germline V gene, CDR1 is SGHTA and CDR2 is FQGTGA. CDR3 nucleotide sequence: TGTGCCAGCAGCTTAACCGGGGGGGAATACAATGAGCAGTTCTTC. Protein product: CASSLTGGEYNEQFF.

This clone was observed once. The chain uses TRBV6-5 and TRBJ1-2; D uncertain. The germline V gene encodes CDR1 MNHEY and CDR2 SVGAGI. Between the trimmed V and J ends, which lost 1 base and 5 bases, there was a span of 14 bases. The CDR3 totals 15 residues. The CDR3 bases are TGTGCCAGCAGTTACTTGAGACCGACTACTTATGGCTACACCTTC. Its translation is CASSYLRPTTYGYTF.

The V call is TRBV5-1, the J call TRBJ1-2; possibly TRBD1 for D (5 bases). CDR1 and CDR2 from the germline V gene are SGHRS and YFSETQ. V lost 4 bases and J 3 bases, leaving 10 bases between the germline ends. The CDR3 totals 13 residues. CDR3 nucleotide sequence: TGCGCCAGCAGCGAGGGGACTTACTATGGCTACACCTTC. As protein: CASSEGTYYGYTF. Based on the CDR3 plus reference TRBV5-1 and TRBJ1-2, the full variable domain is KAGVTQTPRYLIKTRGQQVTLSCSPISGHRSVSWYQQTPGQGLQFLFEYFSETQRNKGNFPGRFSGRQFSNSRSEMNVSTLELGDSALYLCASSEGTYYGYTFGSGTRLTVV.

The chain employs TRBV2 and TRBJ1-5; D is unclear. The CDR3 runs to 12 residues. The V end was cut by 9 bases, the J end by 6 bases, with 12 bases between. Germline CDR1 is SNHLY and CDR2 is FYNNEI. CDR3 DNA: TGTGCCAGTCAGGATAGCGGTCAGCCCCAGCATTTT. This translates into CASQDSGQPQHF. The variable domain in full, with the rest retrieved from reference TRBV2 and TRBJ1-5, is EPEVTQTPSHQVTQMGQEVILRCVPISNHLYFYWYRQILGQKVEFLVSFYNNEISEKSEIFDDQFSVERPDGSNFTLKIRSTKLEDSAMYFCASQDSGQPQHFGDGTRLSIL.